These T cell receptor beta chains were read from a single sample in a study of blood T cell repertoires in COVID-19. The repertoire was sequenced with immunoSEQ multiplex PCR; TCRdb's copy has only in-frame clones and lacks some. The data show 200,000 to 300,000 clones, approximately 89% seen once. The source material was peripheral blood. The receptors originated from a woman under 40 with COVID-19, enrolled during active disease. Each CDR3 is given with its conserved first and last residue. D genes are given only for firm matches. The size entry is marked missing in some rows and otherwise reads once, few, many or a size class.

TRBJ2-5,NA,NA,TRBV3-1/TRBV3-2,TGTGCCAGCAGCCAAGGAACGGGTGACCAAGAGACCCAGTACTTC,CASSQGTGDQETQYF
TRBJ2-6,NA,NA,TRBV23-1,TGCGCCAGGCCGGCGGACACGGATGATTCCAACGTCCTGACTTTC,CARPADTDDSNVLTF
TRBJ2-1,TRBD2,NA,TRBV18,TGTGCCAGCTCCCAATTACTAGCGGACAATGAGCAGTTCTTC,CASSQLLADNEQFF
TRBJ1-1,NA,once,TRBV2,TGTGCCAGCAGTCATTCTACCACTGAAGCTTTCTTT,CASSHSTTEAFF
TRBJ1-2,TRBD1,NA,TRBV14,TGTGCCAGCAGCCAATTGGACAGGGGGATTCGGGGCTACACCTTC,CASSQLDRGIRGYTF
TRBJ2-1,NA,NA,TRBV12-2,TGTGCAAGTCGCTTAGCTGATTATGGGACTAGCGGTAATGAGCAGTTCTTC,CASRLADYGTSGNEQFF
TRBJ1-1,NA,NA,TRBV4-1,TGCGCCAGCAGCCAAGCGAGCGGTGAAGCTTTCTTT,CASSQASGEAFF
TRBJ1-1,NA,NA,TRBV7-8,TGTGCCAGCAGCTTAGCCCAGTCTGAAGCTTTCTTT,CASSLAQSEAFF
TRBJ2-6,TRBD1,NA,TRBV5-1,TGCGCCAGCAGCTTCGGGACAGGGGGCTCTGGGGCCAACGTCCTGACTTTC,CASSFGTGGSGANVLTF
TRBJ2-5,TRBD2,NA,TRBV5-1,TGCGCCAGCAGCCCGCTAGCGGGGGCCCAAGAGACCCAGTACTTC,CASSPLAGAQETQYF
TRBJ1-5,NA,NA,TRBV28,TGTGCCAGCAGTCGCTTCGGGGGGTGGCATCAGCCCCAGCATTTT,CASSRFGGWHQPQHF
TRBJ1-5,TRBD1,NA,TRBV3-1/TRBV3-2,TGTGCCAGCAGCCATGGGACAGGGGGCGATCAGCCCCAGCATTTT,CASSHGTGGDQPQHF
TRBJ1-2,TRBD1,NA,TRBV7-2,TGTGCCAGCAGCTCCGGGACAGGGTCGGTTCGGAGGGATGGCTACACCTTC,CASSSGTGSVRRDGYTF
TRBJ2-5,NA,NA,TRBV11-2,TGTGCCAGCAGCTTAATAAGGAACAGGCAAGAGACCCAGTACTTC,CASSLIRNRQETQYF
TRBJ1-4,TRBD1,NA,TRBV9,TGTGCCAGCAGCGCCCACCGGGACAGGGGGGGAAAACTGTTTTTT,CASSAHRDRGGKLFF
TRBJ2-5,TRBD1,NA,TRBV5-4,TGTGCCAGCAGCTGGGGACAGGCTTGGGAGACCCAGTACTTC,CASSWGQAWETQYF
TRBJ2-1,NA,NA,TRBV2,TGTGCCAGCAGTGAAGCGGGCCCCGGGATAGACTACAATGAGCAGTTCTTC,CASSEAGPGIDYNEQFF
TRBJ2-2,TRBD1,once,TRBV2,TGTGCCAGCACTACCGGGACAGGGTTTGTCGGGGAGCTGTTTTTT,CASTTGTGFVGELFF
TRBJ2-7,TRBD1,NA,TRBV2,TGTGCCAGCACAGAAGACAGGGGCTACGAGCAGTACTTC,CASTEDRGYEQYF
TRBJ2-7,TRBD2,NA,TRBV5-6,TGTGCCAGCAGCTTGTTTCGGGCGGGGGATACCTACGAGCAGTACTTC,CASSLFRAGDTYEQYF
TRBJ2-1,TRBD2,NA,TRBV9,TGTGCCAGCAGTTTAAGCGGGAGGCTGGGGAATGAGCAGTTCTTC,CASSLSGRLGNEQFF
TRBJ2-1,NA,once,TRBV19,TGTGCCAGTAGTCCTTGGAGGACGAGGAGCTCCTACAATGAGCAGTTCTTC,CASSPWRTRSSYNEQFF
TRBJ1-2,NA,NA,TRBV29-1,TGCAGCGTTGAAGGGGGGGGTGGCTACACCTTC,CSVEGGGGYTF
TRBJ2-2,TRBD2,NA,TRBV11-3,TGTGCCAGCACCCACTGGGGACTAGCTCCTAAATTTTACACCGGGGAGCTGTTTTTT,CASTHWGLAPKFYTGELFF
TRBJ2-6,NA,NA,TRBV10-1,TGCGCCAGCAGTGAGGGGGCCCCCTCTGGGGCCAACGTCCTGACTTTC,CASSEGAPSGANVLTF
TRBJ2-2,NA,once,TRBV14,TGTGCCAGGAGCTATATCTCGGACAGTCCTAGTCGGAACACCGGGGAGCTGTTTTTT,CARSYISDSPSRNTGELFF
TRBJ1-1,NA,NA,TRBV3-1/TRBV3-2,TGTGCCAGCAGCCAAGGACAGGTCAACACTGAAGCTTTCTTT,CASSQGQVNTEAFF
TRBJ1-4,TRBD1,NA,TRBV29-1,TGCAGCGTTGAAGGCGGGACAGGGAATGAAAAACTGTTTTTT,CSVEGGTGNEKLFF
TRBJ2-2,NA,NA,TRBV5-5,TGTGCCAGCAGCTTGTATTCGAACACCGGGGAGCTGTTTTTT,CASSLYSNTGELFF
TRBJ2-2,TRBD2,NA,TRBV9,TGTGCCAGCAGCGCAAAGCGGGGACTAGCGGGAGTCACCGGGGAGCTGTTTTTT,CASSAKRGLAGVTGELFF
TRBJ1-1,NA,NA,TRBV6-2/TRBV6-3,TGTGCCAGCAGTGCCCAACAGGGATCCACTGAAGCTTTCTTT,CASSAQQGSTEAFF
TRBJ2-6,NA,NA,TRBV5-1,TGCGCCAGCTCGGAACAGGTCTCTGGGGCCAACGTCCTGACTTTC,CASSEQVSGANVLTF
TRBJ1-5,TRBD1,NA,TRBV2,TGTGCCAGCAGATACGACAGGGGATCCCCTCAGCCCCAGCATTTT,CASRYDRGSPQPQHF
TRBJ2-3,TRBD2,NA,TRBV7-2,TGTGCCAGCAGCTACACGGCGGGAGGCTTAACAGATACGCAGTATTTT,CASSYTAGGLTDTQYF
TRBJ2-7,TRBD1,NA,TRBV6-5,TGTGCCAGCGGGGACAGGGACTTCTACGAGCAGTACTTC,CASGDRDFYEQYF
TRBJ2-2,NA,NA,TRBV11-1,TGTGCCAGCAGCAAAGACAGGCACACCGGGGAGCTGTTTTTT,CASSKDRHTGELFF